Each of the 29 T cell receptor beta chains below was sequenced from the same sample in a study of blood T cell repertoires in COVID-19. Method: immunoSEQ multiplex PCR; TCRdb's copy keeps in-frame clones and lacks some. This sample has about 300,000 clones, with about 90% found just once. The specimen sequenced was peripheral blood. Receptor source: a woman in her thirties with COVID-19, enrolled during active disease.

This clone occurred a few times. The chain is built from TRBV14 and TRBJ1-1; D may be TRBD1 (6 bases). With 4 bases removed from V and 8 bases from J, the gap between germline ends came to 14 bases. Germline CDR1 and CDR2: SGHDN and FVKESK. There are 13 residues in the CDR3. This CDR3 reads CASSLLQGGEAFF. The CDR3 DNA follows: TGTGCCAGCAGCCTACTACAGGGCGGGGAAGCTTTCTTT.

The CDR3 loop reads CASSPGFTGELFF. The CDR3 DNA is TGTGCCAGCAGCCCGGGGTTCACCGGGGAGCTGTTTTTT. This chain uses TRBV9 with TRBJ2-2; possibly TRBD2 for D (5 bases). The CDR3 covers 13 residues. V lost 4 bases and J lost 4, with 8 bases in between. Per the germline V gene, CDR1 is SGDLS and CDR2 is YYNGEE. Using reference TRBV9 and TRBJ2-2 for the parts outside the CDR3, the full variable domain is DSGVTQTPKHLITATGQRVTLRCSPRSGDLSVYWYQQSLDQGLQFLIQYYNGEERAKGNILERFSAQQFPDLHSELNLSSLELGDSALYFCASSPGFTGELFFGEGSRLTVL.

V is TRBV10-3 and J is TRBJ1-6; D remains unclear. Germline lookup yields CDR1 ENHRY and CDR2 SYGVKD. There are 13 residues in the CDR3. The V end lost 2 bases, the J end lost 8 bases, and 7 bases lay between the germline ends. DNA of the CDR3: TGTGCCATCAGTGAGCAGGAGGATTCACCCCTCCACTTT. This translates into CAISEQEDSPLHF.

This clone was recorded only once. This chain connects TRBV18 to TRBJ2-7, with 11 positions matching TRBD1. The CDR3 totals 15 residues. Germline V gene lookup returns CDR1 KGHSH and CDR2 LQKENI. The ends lost 5 bases at V and 10 bases at J; junction bases unmatched: 13. CDR3 amino acids: CASSTDGRDRGGQYV. In DNA, the CDR3 is TGTGCCAGCTCAACCGACGGCCGGGACAGGGGGGGCCAGTACGTC.

The chain joins TRBV4-2 to TRBJ2-5; D is unresolved. The CDR3 length is 15 residues. Trimming left V 1 base short and J 7 bases short, with 16 bases between. CDR1 is LGHNA and CDR2 is YNFKEQ in the germline V gene. In DNA form, the CDR3 reads TGTGCCAGCAGCCAAGCGAATAGCCCCGCCGGGACCCAGTACTTC. It encodes CASSQANSPAGTQYF.

The CDR3 protein is CAISPSPNQPQHF. The CDR3 DNA is TGTGCCATCAGTCCTAGTCCAAATCAGCCCCAGCATTTT. The rearrangement links TRBV10-3 to TRBJ1-5; D remains ambiguous. Germline values: CDR1 ENHRY, CDR2 SYGVKD. This CDR3 has 13 residues. V was clipped by 5 bases and J by 4 bases, with 9 bases between them.

This sequence joins TRBV6-5 and TRBJ2-2, with 8 nucleotides matching TRBD2. The CDR3 covers 14 residues. Per germline, CDR1 MNHEY and CDR2 SVGAGI. V gave up 8 bases and J gave up 5 bases; unmatched junction bases: 7. CDR3 nucleotides: TGTGCCAGCGCTCCGGGACTAGTGACCGGGGAGCTGTTTTTT. It encodes CASAPGLVTGELFF.

The CDR3 loop is CASSAPGQRNTIYF. The CDR3 nucleotides are TGTGCCTCTTCAGCACCGGGACAGAGAAACACCATATATTTT. J is TRBJ1-3 and V is TRBV15, with 7 bases that match TRBD1. Germline CDR1 is LNHNV and CDR2 is YYDKDF (reference sequence). This CDR3 is built from 14 residues. V gave up 11 bases and J gave up 5 bases; unmatched junction bases: 12.

This clone showed up just once. This rearrangement joins TRBV7-9 to TRBJ2-7; 10 bases fit TRBD1. CDR3 length equals 15 residues. Germline V CDR1 and CDR2: SEHNR, FQNEAQ (reference sequence). The trim removed 6 bases at V and 5 bases at J, leaving 10 bases unmatched. The chain's CDR3 is CASSVTGQGRNEQYF. In nucleotides, the CDR3 is TGTGCCAGCAGTGTAACGGGACAGGGGAGAAACGAGCAGTACTTC.

V and J are TRBV7-2 and TRBJ1-1, with 8 bases aligning to TRBD1. The CDR3 has 14 amino acids. Germline V gene data show CDR1 as SGHTA and CDR2 as FQGNSA. Trimming cost V 4 bases and J 5 bases; bases outside gene matches: 6. The chain's CDR3 is CASSSRTGWTEAFF. The CDR3 nucleotides are TGTGCCAGCAGCTCTCGGACAGGGTGGACTGAAGCTTTCTTT.

This chain connects TRBV6-5 to TRBJ2-2; 7 nucleotides line up with TRBD2. With 6 bases clipped from V and 8 bases from J, the junction kept 9 bases outside the gene matches. The germline gives CDR1 MNHEY, CDR2 SVGAGI. The CDR3 is 14 amino acids. The CDR3 nucleotides read TGTGCCAGCAGCCACCGCCGACTAGCTGGGGAGCTGTTTTTT. The encoded protein is CASSHRRLAGELFF.

The gene calls are TRBV4-1 and TRBJ1-2; weak D call: TRBD1 (5 bases). Looked up from germline, CDR1 is MGHRA and CDR2 is YSYEKL. V shed 0 bases and J shed 5 bases, with 13 bases lying between them. The CDR3 is made up of 15 amino acids. The CDR3, as DNA: TGCGCCAGCAGCCAAGATACAGGAGTATCTTATGGCTACACCTTC. This translates into CASSQDTGVSYGYTF.

The genes are TRBV27 and TRBJ2-6; D is undetermined. V lost 6 bases and J 0 bases, leaving 6 bases between the germline ends. Germline V gene lookup returns CDR1 MNHEY and CDR2 SMNVEV (reference sequence). The CDR3 spans 14 residues. CDR3 amino acids: CASSFSSGANVLTF. In DNA form, the CDR3 reads TGTGCCAGCAGCTTTTCCTCTGGGGCCAACGTCCTGACTTTC. Variable domain in full (rest from reference TRBV27 and TRBJ2-6): EAQVTQNPRYLITVTGKKLTVTCSQNMNHEYMSWYRQDPGLGLRQIYYSMNVEVTDKGDVPEGYKVSRKEKRNFPLILESPSPNQTSLYFCASSFSSGANVLTFGAGSRLTVL.

Many counts were recorded for this clone. This chain connects TRBV7-3 to TRBJ2-2; 9 bases fit TRBD1. The CDR3 is 15 residues long. The J segment lost 7 bases and the V segment lost 3 bases, leaving 6 bases of the junction unmatched. Germline V gene data show CDR1 as SGHTA and CDR2 as FQGTGA. The DNA for the CDR3 is TGTGCCAGCAGCTTGACGGACAGGGGAGACGGGGAGCTGTTTTTT. This gives the protein CASSLTDRGDGELFF.

The chain recombines TRBV9 with TRBJ2-2; 9 positions agree with TRBD1. The CDR3 is 15 amino acids. CDR1 SGDLS and CDR2 YYNGEE come from the germline V gene. With 3 bases clipped from V and 7 bases from J, the junction kept 7 bases outside the gene matches. The CDR3 spells CASSATGQGVGELFF. For the CDR3, the DNA is TGTGCCAGCAGCGCCACGGGACAGGGCGTCGGGGAGCTGTTTTTT.

V and J are TRBV2 and TRBJ1-1, with D hard to call. Trimming shortened V by 7 bases and J by 4 bases, and 16 bases separated the two germline ends. This CDR3 comprises 14 residues. From germline, CDR1 is SNHLY and CDR2 FYNNEI. The CDR3 nucleotides are TGTGCCAGCATCACACGGGTGGAGGTCACTGAAGCTTTCTTT. Its protein product is CASITRVEVTEAFF.

V gene TRBV7-8 combines with J gene TRBJ1-1, with D possibly matching TRBD1 (6 bases). The V end was cut by 6 bases, the J end by 0 bases, with 14 bases between. This CDR3 is 15 amino acids long. CDR1 is SGHVS, CDR2 FQNEAQ, per germline. CDR3 region: CASRQTGTLNTEAFF. DNA of the CDR3: TGTGCCAGCAGACAGACAGGAACCCTGAACACTGAAGCTTTCTTT.

The chain recombines TRBV12-5 with TRBJ1-1; no clear D. The germline V and J ends were trimmed by 7 bases and 1 base, with 10 bases remaining between them. This CDR3 region has 13 residues. The germline CDR1 and CDR2 sequences are LGHNT and FRNRAP. The CDR3 bases are TGTGCTAGTGCCCCGGCGGCGAACACTGAAGCTTTCTTT. As protein: CASAPAANTEAFF.

The rearrangement joins TRBV4-1 to TRBJ1-5; D remains unclear. V was pared by 0 bases and J by 3 bases, with 9 bases between. This CDR3 is 15 amino acids long. The V gene's germline CDR1 is MGHRA and CDR2 YSYEKL. The CDR3 spells CASSQEPGANQPQHF. The CDR3 nucleotides are TGCGCCAGCAGCCAAGAGCCAGGTGCCAATCAGCCCCAGCATTTT.

The CDR3 DNA reads TGTGCCAGCAGCGTAGAAGATGTCAGTAAAAACTACGAGCAGTACTTC. Residues: CASSVEDVSKNYEQYF. The gene calls are TRBV9 and TRBJ2-7; D is unresolved. Germline V lookup: CDR1 SGDLS, CDR2 YYNGEE. There are 16 residues in the CDR3. The V end lost 0 bases, the J end lost 3 bases, and 16 bases lay between the germline ends. Full variable domain (remainder filled in from reference TRBV9 and TRBJ2-7): DSGVTQTPKHLITATGQRVTLRCSPRSGDLSVYWYQQSLDQGLQFLIQYYNGEERAKGNILERFSAQQFPDLHSELNLSSLELGDSALYFCASSVEDVSKNYEQYFGPGTRLTVT.

This clone occurred a few times. The rearrangement joins TRBV18 to TRBJ2-1; 9 bases map to TRBD1. Germline V gives CDR1 KGHSH, CDR2 LQKENI. CDR3 length: 15 amino acids. The trim removed 2 bases at V and 5 bases at J, leaving 4 bases unmatched. Here the CDR3 DNA reads TGTGCCAGCTCACCAGGGACAGGGAGCGACAATGAGCAGTTCTTC. Translation gives CASSPGTGSDNEQFF.

The chain links TRBV3-1 (or the pseudogene TRBV3-2) to TRBJ2-5; weak D call: TRBD2 (5 bases). Germline loops: CDR1 LGHDT, CDR2 YNNKEL (reference sequence). This CDR3 region has 14 residues. V lost 1 base and J lost 2, with 8 bases in between. The CDR3 spells CASSQAREQETQYF. The CDR3 nucleotides read TGTGCCAGCAGCCAAGCACGGGAACAAGAGACCCAGTACTTC.

The chain is built from TRBV7-2 and TRBJ1-5; D ambiguous. Looked up from germline, CDR1 is SGHTA and CDR2 is FQGNSA. The CDR3 spans 13 residues. Trimming shortened V by 3 bases and J by 4 bases, and 7 bases separated the two germline ends. CDR3 amino acids: CASSLSRNQPQHF. For the CDR3, the DNA is TGTGCCAGCAGCTTGAGTAGAAATCAGCCCCAGCATTTT. Filled out from reference TRBV7-2 and TRBJ1-5, the complete variable domain reads GAGVSQSPSNKVTEKGKDVELRCDPISGHTALYWYRQSLGQGLEFLIYFQGNSAPDKSGLPSDRFSAERTGGSVSTLTIQRTQQEDSAVYLCASSLSRNQPQHFGDGTRLSIL.

This clone was detected once. The chain couples TRBV4-3 to TRBJ1-1, with a weak D call TRBD1 (6 bases). CDR1 LGHNA and CDR2 YSLEER come from the germline V gene. The CDR3 covers 16 residues. V was pared by 0 bases and J by 2 bases, with 13 bases between. The CDR3 loop is CASSQDPPTGNTEAFF. The CDR3 DNA follows: TGCGCCAGCAGCCAAGACCCACCGACAGGCAACACTGAAGCTTTCTTT.

V and J are TRBV2 and TRBJ2-7, with D possibly being TRBD1 (6 bases). CDR1 is SNHLY and CDR2 is FYNNEI in the germline V gene. The germline V and J ends were trimmed by 6 bases and 2 bases, with 8 bases remaining between them. This CDR3 has 12 residues. The CDR3 DNA is TGTGCCAGCAGCCAGGGGCCCTACGAGCAGTACTTC. It is translated as CASSQGPYEQYF.

The chain links TRBV11-3 to TRBJ1-1, with D possibly being TRBD1 (6 bases). V dropped 5 bases and J dropped 3 bases, with 16 bases sitting between them. CDR3 length equals 15 residues. CDR1 is SGHNT, CDR2 YENEEA, per germline. The CDR3 DNA reads TGTGCCAGCAGCGCAGGGGACCTTCTTTACACTGAAGCTTTCTTT. Its protein is CASSAGDLLYTEAFF.

V gene TRBV6-1 combines with J gene TRBJ1-3, with TRBD1 matching 10 bases. CDR3 length: 14 amino acids. Per germline, CDR1 MNHNS and CDR2 SASEGT. Trimming took 3 bases from V and 6 from J; bases not matched to a gene: 2. CDR3 residues: CASSDGTGANTIYF. The CDR3 DNA follows: TGTGCCAGCAGTGATGGGACAGGGGCAAACACCATATATTTT.

V usage is TRBV27 and J usage is TRBJ2-4; maybe TRBD2 (6 bases). The V end was cut by 2 bases, the J end by 5 bases, with 10 bases between. The CDR3 has 14 residues. The germline CDR1 and CDR2 sequences are MNHEY and SMNVEV (reference sequence). The CDR3 region is CASSLGGIENIQYF. In nucleotides, the CDR3 is TGTGCCAGCAGTTTAGGAGGGATCGAAAACATTCAGTACTTC.

This sequence joins TRBV3-1 (or the pseudogene TRBV3-2) and TRBJ1-2; 7 nucleotides align to TRBD1. CDR1 and CDR2 from the germline V gene are LGHDT and YNNKEL (reference sequence). V lost 0 bases to trimming and J lost 6 bases; unmatched junction nucleotides: 16. The CDR3 consists of 18 residues. In nucleotides, the CDR3 is TGTGCCAGCAGCCAAGATGGGATTCGACAGGGAATGGGTGATGGCTACACCTTC. Translation: CASSQDGIRQGMGDGYTF.